This T cell receptor beta chain originates from a study of CD4 and CD8 cells across lung adenocarcinoma regions. The patients had localized lung adenocarcinoma, a non-small cell subtype. MiXCR, run by TCRdb on the PCR reads, gives a single entry per CDR3 protein. This table holds thousands of distinct CDR3 sequences, around 61% found once. Comment on this clonotype: The DNA is omitted, as the CDR3 cannot be located on it reliably, and the CDR3 follows TCRdb's listing.

The V gene's germline CDR1 is DFQATT and CDR2 SNEGSKA (reference sequence). The CDR3 totals 13 residues, both ends included. The V call is TRBV20-1, the J call TRBJ2-1; the D call of TRBD2 is as the table states it, not checked on the DNA. This sequence originates from a male donor with lung adenocarcinoma. The CD4 and CD8 labels of this study may be unreliable. Material: CD4+ T cells from the center of a lung tumor. The CDR3 sequence is CSSSGLAQNEQFF.